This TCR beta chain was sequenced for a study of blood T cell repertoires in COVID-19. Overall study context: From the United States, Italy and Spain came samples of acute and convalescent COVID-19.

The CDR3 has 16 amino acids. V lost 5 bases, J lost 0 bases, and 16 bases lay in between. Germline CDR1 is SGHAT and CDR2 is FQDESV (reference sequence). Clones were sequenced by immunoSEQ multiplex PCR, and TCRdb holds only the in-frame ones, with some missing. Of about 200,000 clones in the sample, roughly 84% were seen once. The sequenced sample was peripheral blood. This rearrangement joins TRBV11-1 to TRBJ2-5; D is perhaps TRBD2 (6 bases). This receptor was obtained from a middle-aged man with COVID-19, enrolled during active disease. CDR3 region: CASSTNPGEYQETQYF. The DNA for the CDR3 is TGTGCCAGCAGCACCAATCCGGGGGAGTACCAAGAGACCCAGTACTTC.